A single sample is the source of the 16 T cell receptor beta chains below, sequenced in a study of blood T cell repertoires in COVID-19. Some clones are missing from TCRdb's copy, which holds only in-frame ones; the method was immunoSEQ multiplex PCR. This table holds over 250,000 clones, 83% found once. Sequences were obtained from peripheral blood. Receptor source: a woman aged 45-59 years who had recovered from COVID-19.

The chain recombines TRBV5-4 with TRBJ1-3; 7 nucleotides match TRBD1. Germline CDR1 reads SGHNT; CDR2 reads YYREEE (reference sequence). CDR3 size: 16 residues. Trimming removed 0 bases from V and 1 base from J; junction bases left unmatched: 4. CDR3 bases: TGTGCCAGCAGCTTGGAGGGGGCTAGGTCTGGAAACACCATATATTTT. Translation gives CASSLEGARSGNTIYF.

The count of this clone is one. V is TRBV5-4 and J is TRBJ1-2; 7 bases align to TRBD1. The CDR3 runs to 14 residues. CDR1 is SGHNT and CDR2 is YYREEE in the germline V gene (reference sequence). The trim removed 0 bases at V and 8 bases at J, leaving 7 bases unmatched. The CDR3 nucleotides are TGTGCCAGCAGCTTGGTCGGACAGGCTTGGGGCTACACCTTC. Its protein product is CASSLVGQAWGYTF.

The genes are TRBV27 and TRBJ2-7, with D unclear. Germline lookup yields CDR1 MNHEY and CDR2 SMNVEV (reference sequence). The CDR3 extends over 14 amino acids. Trimming removed 8 bases from V and 0 bases from J, with 14 bases in between. Here the CDR3 reads CASHRASGSYEQYF. The CDR3 region has the DNA TGTGCCAGCCACCGCGCGTCGGGCTCCTACGAGCAGTACTTC.

The chain joins TRBV28 to TRBJ2-7, with D tentatively TRBD2 (7 bases). This CDR3 has 16 amino acids. The germline CDR1 and CDR2 sequences are MDHEN and SYDVKM. V was clipped by 7 bases and J by 3 bases, with 22 bases between them. CDR3: CASTTGGQGTRYEQYF. CDR3 DNA sequence: TGTGCCAGCACCACCGGGGGGCAGGGAACCCGCTACGAGCAGTACTTC.

CDR3 DNA: TGTGCCAGCAGCTTAGGGAGGCTAGCGGGGTTTGATGAGCAGTTCTTC. This codes for CASSLGRLAGFDEQFF. The chain has TRBV7-8 and TRBJ2-1; 9 positions match TRBD2. CDR1 SGHVS and CDR2 FQNEAQ come from the germline V gene. The CDR3 extends over 16 amino acids. J was trimmed by 8 bases and V by 1 base; bases with no gene match: 9. The variable domain in full, with the rest retrieved from reference TRBV7-8 and TRBJ2-1, is GAGVSQSPRYKVAKRGQDVALRCDPISGHVSLFWYQQALGQGPEFLTYFQNEAQLDKSGLPSDRFFAERPEGSVSTLKIQRTQQEDSAVYLCASSLGRLAGFDEQFFGPGTRLTVL.

The CDR3: CASSGQASYEQYF. In nucleotides, the CDR3 is TGTGCCAGTTCGGGACAGGCATCCTACGAGCAGTACTTC. This chain joins TRBV19 and TRBJ2-7; 8 bases are shared with TRBD1. V shed 8 bases, J shed 1 base, and the junction held 4 bases outside the gene matches. From germline, CDR1 is LNHDA and CDR2 SQIVND (reference sequence). This CDR3 spans 13 amino acids.

The V gene is TRBV28, the J gene TRBJ1-1; the D gene is possibly TRBD1 (6 bases). V was trimmed by 6 bases and J by 5 bases, leaving 16 bases between them. This CDR3 is built from 14 residues. The germline V gene encodes CDR1 MDHEN and CDR2 SYDVKM. CDR3 sequence reads: CASSPGGEWTEAFF. CDR3 nucleotide sequence: TGTGCCAGCAGCCCGGGGGGCGAGTGGACTGAAGCTTTCTTT.

The V and J genes are TRBV28 and TRBJ2-7; TRBD2 agrees at 7 bases. In germline, CDR1 is MDHEN, CDR2 SYDVKM. After removal of 6 bases from V and 6 bases from J, the junction contained 17 bases not matched to a gene. This CDR3 comprises 16 residues. For the CDR3, the DNA is TGTGCCAGCAGCCCCCATGGTAGGAAGGAGCGGGGCGAGCAGTACTTC. Translating gives CASSPHGRKERGEQYF.

This clone was picked up one time. The chain joins TRBV28 to TRBJ2-1, with 11 bases aligning to TRBD2. The ends lost 7 bases at V and 8 bases at J; junction bases unmatched: 7. This CDR3 contains 14 residues. The germline V gene has CDR1 MDHEN and CDR2 SYDVKM. This CDR3 reads CASISSGGQYEQFF. For the CDR3, the DNA is TGTGCCAGCATCTCTAGCGGGGGGCAATATGAGCAGTTCTTC.

This chain links TRBV19 with TRBJ2-1, with 11 positions matching TRBD2. The CDR3 consists of 16 residues. Germline assignment: CDR1 LNHDA and CDR2 SQIVND (reference sequence). V trimming: 3 bases; J trimming: 5 bases; junction bases outside the gene matches: 6. In nucleotides, the CDR3 is TGTGCCAGTAGTATGCGTAGCGGGGGGGTAGACAATGAGCAGTTCTTC. Amino acids: CASSMRSGGVDNEQFF.

This chain joins TRBV4-3 and TRBJ2-3; 8 positions agree with TRBD1. Trimming removed 4 bases from V and 4 bases from J; junction bases left unmatched: 7. This CDR3 is built from 15 residues. CDR1 LGHNA and CDR2 YSLEER come from the germline V gene. In DNA form, the CDR3 reads TGCGCCAGCAGCCTGATCAGGGGGCCGTCAGATACGCAGTATTTT. Residues: CASSLIRGPSDTQYF.

The chain has TRBV28 and TRBJ1-1, with D unresolved. V lost 2 bases, J lost 13 bases, and 8 bases lay in between. The CDR3 runs to 10 residues. The germline V gene encodes CDR1 MDHEN and CDR2 SYDVKM. The chain's CDR3 is CASSLRGFFF. The CDR3 nucleotides read TGTGCCAGCAGTTTACGGGGATTTTTCTTT.

The rearrangement links TRBV6-5 to TRBJ2-1, with D perhaps TRBD1 (5 bases). The CDR3 spans 15 residues. V lost 1 base, J lost 2 bases, and 9 bases lay in between. Germline assignment: CDR1 MNHEY and CDR2 SVGAGI. CDR3 loop: CASSYFPGPYNEQFF. DNA of the CDR3: TGTGCCAGCAGTTACTTTCCAGGGCCCTACAATGAGCAGTTCTTC.

The chain uses TRBV27 and TRBJ1-2, with a tentative D call TRBD1 (6 bases). Deletions cut 5 bases from V and 5 bases from J, with 15 bases between. Germline CDR1 is MNHEY and CDR2 is SMNVEV (reference sequence). CDR3 length: 14 amino acids. CDR3 nucleotides: TGTGCCAGCAGTCCCTGGGGGGGCTTATATGGCTACACCTTC. Protein sequence: CASSPWGGLYGYTF.

The chain links TRBV4-2 to TRBJ2-3; 11 bases match TRBD2. The CDR3 contains 17 residues. The trim removed 4 bases at V and 4 bases at J, leaving 10 bases unmatched. CDR1 and CDR2 from the germline V gene are LGHNA and YNFKEQ. DNA for the CDR3: TGTGCCAGCAGCCGACCAGACGAACTAGCGGGGGCAGATACGCAGTATTTT. Amino acids: CASSRPDELAGADTQYF.

The chain recombines TRBV7-9 with TRBJ1-3; D unclear. Germline V lookup: CDR1 SEHNR, CDR2 FQNEAQ (reference sequence). The CDR3 length is 16 residues. The germline V and J ends were trimmed by 10 bases and 4 bases, with 23 bases remaining between them. This chain's CDR3 is CAIPPGVGVLGNTIYF. CDR3 sequence (DNA): TGTGCCATCCCCCCCGGGGTGGGAGTCCTCGGAAACACCATATATTTT.